This passage covers 26 T cell receptor beta chains from one sample sequenced in a study of shared clonotypes between healthy human individuals. Profiling relied on immunoSEQ multiplex PCR, and the TCRdb table lists in-frame clones only, not all of them. Counted here are millions of clones, about 92% occurring once; the ten biggest clones make up about 1.8%. CD45RO-negative CD8 cells positively selected for CCR7 made up the naive population, which excluded terminally differentiated effector memory CD45RA+ cells. The specimen was naive CD8+ T cells from PBMCs. The receptors derive from a man between 18 and 35 years old in good health. Some clones in this sample may be carry-over from other donors' samples.

This chain links TRBV27 with TRBJ1-2; tentatively, D is TRBD1 (6 bases). In germline, CDR1 is MNHEY, CDR2 SMNVEV (reference sequence). The CDR3 is 14 residues long. Trimming cost V 2 bases and J 4 bases, with 11 bases left between them. In DNA, the CDR3 is TGTGCCAGCAGTTTACAACCGGGGGCCTATGGCTACACCTTC. It yields the protein CASSLQPGAYGYTF.

To note about this clone: Other DNA sequences of this sample code for an identical CDR3. The genes are TRBV27 and TRBJ2-1; 7 bases line up with TRBD1. The CDR3 consists of 16 residues. The germline V gene has CDR1 MNHEY and CDR2 SMNVEV (reference sequence). The V and J ends lost 0 bases and 0 bases, in that order; junction bases with no gene match: 2. As DNA, the CDR3 is TGTGCCAGCAGTTTATCTCGGACAGGCTCCTACAATGAGCAGTTCTTC. Translating it yields CASSLSRTGSYNEQFF.

The chain carries TRBV12-5 and TRBJ2-1; D gene uncertain. Germline-derived CDR1 and CDR2 are LGHNT and FRNRAP. V was cut by 3 bases and J by 6 bases, with 6 bases left in between. The CDR3 covers 12 residues. The CDR3 DNA sequence: TGTGCTAGTGGTTTCGGGTCCAATGAGCAGTTCTTC. Amino acids: CASGFGSNEQFF. Using reference TRBV12-5 and TRBJ2-1 for the parts outside the CDR3, the full variable domain is DARVTQTPRHKVTEMGQEVTMRCQPILGHNTVFWYRQTMMQGLELLAYFRNRAPLDDSGMPKDRFSAEMPDATLATLKIQPSEPRDSAVYFCASGFGSNEQFFGPGTRLTVL.

This rearrangement joins TRBV27 to TRBJ2-3; no clear D. Trimming stripped 0 bases from V and 4 bases from J, with 17 bases between. CDR1 MNHEY and CDR2 SMNVEV come from the germline V gene (reference sequence). This CDR3 spans 17 amino acids. CDR3 residues: CASSLSTVLVGADTQYF. The CDR3 DNA is TGTGCCAGCAGTTTATCCACAGTGCTGGTTGGGGCAGATACGCAGTATTTT.

The genes are TRBV4-1 and TRBJ2-2; 10 nucleotides match TRBD1. This CDR3 has 15 residues. Trimming cost V 3 bases and J 5 bases; bases outside gene matches: 3. Germline V gives CDR1 MGHRA, CDR2 YSYEKL. CDR3 in amino acids: CASSHEGQGTGELFF. The CDR3 DNA reads as TGCGCCAGCAGCCATGAGGGACAGGGGACCGGGGAGCTGTTTTTT.

V is TRBV5-1 and J is TRBJ2-3, with 7 bases lining up with TRBD1. The CDR3 sequence is 15 residues long. V gave up 1 base and J gave up 3 bases; unmatched junction bases: 5. The germline V gene encodes CDR1 SGHRS and CDR2 YFSETQ. The CDR3 spells CASSLPDRVTDTQYF. The CDR3 DNA reads TGCGCCAGCAGCTTGCCCGACAGGGTTACAGATACGCAGTATTTT. The whole variable domain, remainder taken from reference TRBV5-1 and TRBJ2-3, is KAGVTQTPRYLIKTRGQQVTLSCSPISGHRSVSWYQQTPGQGLQFLFEYFSETQRNKGNFPGRFSGRQFSNSRSEMNVSTLELGDSALYLCASSLPDRVTDTQYFGPGTRLTVL.

The chain joins TRBV5-1 to TRBJ2-5; TRBD1 aligns across 8 bases. The length of the CDR3 is 15 residues. The germline CDR1 and CDR2 sequences are SGHRS and YFSETQ. The V gene end was trimmed by 1 base and the J gene end by 4 bases; junction bases not matched to a gene: 6. Written as DNA, the CDR3 is TGCGCCAGCAGCTTGTGGTCAGGGGGCACAGAGACCCAGTACTTC. Translation: CASSLWSGGTETQYF.

This chain connects TRBV4-1 to TRBJ1-1; possibly TRBD1 for D (5 bases). CDR3 length: 15 residues. CDR1 is MGHRA, CDR2 YSYEKL, per germline. Trimming took off 3 bases at V and 6 bases at J, with 17 bases between the two ends. The CDR3 loop reads CASSQLGVGRPEAFF. As DNA, the CDR3 is TGCGCCAGCAGCCAGTTAGGGGTAGGTCGGCCTGAAGCTTTCTTT.

This chain joins TRBV28 and TRBJ1-3; D is possibly TRBD1 (6 bases). This CDR3 has 16 amino acids. Germline CDR1 is MDHEN and CDR2 is SYDVKM. The germline V and J ends were trimmed by 2 bases and 3 bases, with 14 bases remaining between them. CDR3 protein: CASSLNDRRYGNTIYF. The CDR3 DNA reads TGTGCCAGCAGTTTAAACGACAGGAGATATGGAAACACCATATATTTT.

The chain uses TRBV19 and TRBJ2-7, with 12 positions matching TRBD2. This CDR3 spans 15 amino acids. Trimming cost V 3 bases and J 5 bases; bases outside gene matches: 5. Germline V gives CDR1 LNHDA, CDR2 SQIVND (reference sequence). CDR3: CASSILLAGGHEQYF. The CDR3 DNA follows: TGTGCCAGTAGTATTCTACTAGCGGGAGGCCACGAGCAGTACTTC.

The chain uses TRBV7-9 and TRBJ2-7; the match to TRBD1 covers 11 bases. This CDR3 contains 14 residues. The ends lost 5 bases at V and 2 bases at J; junction bases unmatched: 2. Germline V CDR1 and CDR2: SEHNR, FQNEAQ (reference sequence). The CDR3: CASSKGQGAYEQYF. The CDR3, as DNA: TGTGCCAGCAGCAAGGGACAGGGGGCCTACGAGCAGTACTTC.

The chain uses TRBV14 and TRBJ1-2; no clear D. The CDR3 runs 15 residues. Trimming shortened V by 1 base and J by 4 bases, and 13 bases separated the two germline ends. Germline loops: CDR1 SGHDN, CDR2 FVKESK. The CDR3 DNA reads TGTGCCAGCAGCCAAGTAGAGGGAGGTCTCTATGGCTACACCTTC. Protein product: CASSQVEGGLYGYTF.

The V call is TRBV18, the J call TRBJ1-4; the D is unclear. The germline gives CDR1 KGHSH, CDR2 LQKENI. Trimming took 6 bases from V and 7 from J, leaving 9 bases between them. This CDR3 has 12 amino acids. CDR3 nucleotides: TGTGCCAGCTCGTCGGACGTTGAAAAACTGTTTTTT. Translated: CASSSDVEKLFF. Based on the CDR3 plus reference TRBV18 and TRBJ1-4, the full variable domain is NAGVMQNPRHLVRRRGQEARLRCSPMKGHSHVYWYRQLPEEGLKFMVYLQKENIIDESGMPKERFSAEFPKEGPSILRIQQVVRGDSAAYFCASSSDVEKLFFGSGTQLSVL.

The chain has TRBV27 and TRBJ1-3; D remains ambiguous. The V and J ends lost 7 bases and 0 bases respectively, with 13 bases between them. CDR1 MNHEY and CDR2 SMNVEV come from the germline V gene (reference sequence). The length of the CDR3 is 15 residues. CDR3: CASMEGAFSGNTIYF. The CDR3 coding sequence is TGTGCCAGCATGGAAGGAGCCTTCTCTGGAAACACCATATATTTT.

This clone was seen a single time. Within the sample, other DNA sequences also encode this same CDR3. The chain employs TRBV7-9 and TRBJ2-7; weak D call: TRBD2 (5 bases). The CDR3 totals 13 residues. Germline V gene data show CDR1 as SEHNR and CDR2 as FQNEAQ (reference sequence). The V and J ends lost 1 base and 7 bases respectively, with 11 bases between them. CDR3 amino acids: CASSLGGGREQYF. CDR3 in DNA: TGTGCCAGCAGCTTAGGCGGCGGGCGTGAGCAGTACTTC. Looking up the rest from reference TRBV7-9 and TRBJ2-7 gives the full variable domain: DTGVSQNPRHKITKRGQNVTFRCDPISEHNRLYWYRQTLGQGPEFLTYFQNEAQLEKSRLLSDRFSAERPKGSFSTLEIQRTEQGDSAMYLCASSLGGGREQYFGPGTRLTVT.

CDR3 sequence: CASSVGTGTGSEQFF. CDR3 DNA sequence: TGTGCCAGCAGCGTGGGGACAGGGACTGGGAGTGAGCAGTTCTTC. The rearrangement uses TRBV9 and TRBJ2-1, with 9 bases identical to TRBD1. CDR1 and CDR2 from the germline V gene are SGDLS and YYNGEE. After removal of 2 bases from V and 9 bases from J, the junction contained 9 bases not matched to a gene. The CDR3 extends over 15 amino acids.

The genes are TRBV19 and TRBJ2-5; D might be TRBD1 (6 bases). Trimming cost V 1 base and J 1 base, with 19 bases left between them. The germline V gene encodes CDR1 LNHDA and CDR2 SQIVND (reference sequence). CDR3 length: 18 amino acids. The CDR3 nucleotides are TGTGCCAGTAGTATAGTGTGGACAGATCTATCCCCCCAAGAGACCCAGTACTTC. It codes for CASSIVWTDLSPQETQYF.

This chain links TRBV5-8 with TRBJ2-1; D not certain. There are 12 residues in the CDR3. The ends were cut back, 2 bases at V and 3 bases at J, with 3 bases in the middle. Germline CDR1 and CDR2: SGHTS and YDEGEE. CDR3 amino acids: CASSFDYNEQFF. In DNA form, the CDR3 reads TGTGCCAGCAGCTTCGACTACAATGAGCAGTTCTTC. The full variable domain, rest sourced from reference TRBV5-8 and TRBJ2-1, is EAGVTQSPTHLIKTRGQQATLRCSPISGHTSVYWYQQALGLGLQFLLWYDEGEERNRGNFPPRFSGRQFPNYSSELNVNALELEDSALYLCASSFDYNEQFFGPGTRLTVL.

The J gene is TRBJ2-3, the V gene TRBV7-9; D is perhaps TRBD2 (6 bases). The germline V and J ends were trimmed by 4 bases and 5 bases, with 16 bases remaining between them. This CDR3 contains 15 residues. Germline V gene lookup returns CDR1 SEHNR and CDR2 FQNEAQ (reference sequence). The CDR3 is CASSSRRLEGDTQYF. CDR3 in DNA: TGTGCCAGCAGCTCCAGACGACTAGAAGGAGATACGCAGTATTTT.

This chain uses TRBV9 with TRBJ1-3, with 10 positions matching TRBD1. The V gene's germline CDR1 is SGDLS and CDR2 YYNGEE. The CDR3 consists of 16 residues. With 7 bases clipped from V and 3 bases from J, the junction kept 10 bases outside the gene matches. The CDR3 spells CASGISGTGVGNTIYF. The CDR3 nucleotides are TGTGCCAGCGGGATCTCCGGGACAGGGGTTGGAAACACCATATATTTT.

V and J are TRBV28 and TRBJ2-2; the D gene is possibly TRBD2 (6 bases). CDR3 length equals 16 residues. Trimming shortened V by 2 bases and J by 2 bases, and 12 bases separated the two germline ends. CDR1 is MDHEN, CDR2 SYDVKM, per germline. As DNA, the CDR3 is TGTGCCAGCAGTTTAGTCCTAGCGACCAACACCGGGGAGCTGTTTTTT. Its translation is CASSLVLATNTGELFF.

A remark on this clone: Other DNA sequences in the same sample also yield this CDR3. The rearrangement joins TRBV4-1 to TRBJ2-7; D is unresolved. Germline CDR1 reads MGHRA; CDR2 reads YSYEKL. The length of the CDR3 is 13 residues. Trimming took 0 bases from V and 3 from J, leaving 6 bases between them. Here the CDR3 DNA reads TGCGCCAGCAGCCAAGACCGAGGCTACGAGCAGTACTTC. Protein: CASSQDRGYEQYF.

The chain links TRBV9 to TRBJ2-1; D gene unclear. V was cut by 3 bases and J by 5 bases, with 18 bases left in between. The germline gives CDR1 SGDLS, CDR2 YYNGEE. The CDR3 extends over 16 amino acids. CDR3 nucleotides: TGTGCCAGCAGCGCTACCGGGCTCCAACCCGACAATGAGCAGTTCTTC. This encodes CASSATGLQPDNEQFF.

This chain connects TRBV6-1 to TRBJ2-7; D possibly uses TRBD1 or TRBD2 (5 bases each). The germline V gene encodes CDR1 MNHNS and CDR2 SASEGT. The CDR3 length is 10 residues. V lost 6 bases and J 6 bases, leaving 6 bases between the germline ends. The chain's CDR3 is CASRGVEQYF. CDR3 sequence (DNA): TGTGCCAGCAGGGGGGTCGAGCAGTACTTC.

This chain uses TRBV4-1 with TRBJ2-7, with D perhaps TRBD1 (6 bases). Trimming took off 4 bases at V and 0 bases at J, with 10 bases between the two ends. The CDR3 extends over 14 amino acids. Germline CDR1 and CDR2: MGHRA and YSYEKL. In DNA form, the CDR3 reads TGCGCCAGCAGCCTAACAGGGCCCTCCTACGAGCAGTACTTC. Its protein is CASSLTGPSYEQYF.

This chain joins TRBV27 and TRBJ2-1, with D perhaps TRBD1 (5 bases). Trimming left V 3 bases short and J 2 bases short, with 14 bases between. The CDR3 contains 16 residues. The germline CDR1 and CDR2 sequences are MNHEY and SMNVEV (reference sequence). CDR3 DNA sequence: TGTGCCAGCAGTTTTTTACTCGGACAACCCTACAATGAGCAGTTCTTC. Residues: CASSFLLGQPYNEQFF.